These 14 T cell receptor beta chains were sequenced from one sample in a study of T cells after posttransplantation cyclophosphamide. Using immunoSEQ multiplex PCR, the repertoire was profiled, and TCRdb retains in-frame clones only, with some absent. The sample consists of around 3,400 clones, about 84% of them appearing once. The sample comprised memory CD8+ T cells sorted from blood. These receptors came from a woman in her fifties or sixties in good health, CMV-negative, and a related stem cell transplant donor.

This clone was counted only a few times. The chain uses TRBV19 and TRBJ2-7, with 8 bases identical to TRBD2. V shed 9 bases and J 6 bases; nucleotides not matched to a gene: 10. Looked up from germline, CDR1 is LNHDA and CDR2 is SQIVND (reference sequence). This CDR3 is built from 13 residues. CDR3 bases: TGTGCCAGCGGAGCGGGAGTAGGGGCCGAGCAGTACTTC. Translation gives CASGAGVGAEQYF.

V is TRBV19 and J is TRBJ2-1; D might be TRBD1 (7 bases). The germline V gene has CDR1 LNHDA and CDR2 SQIVND (reference sequence). Trimming removed 9 bases at V and 6 bases at J, with 15 bases between. This CDR3 comprises 13 residues. CDR3 protein: CASSHRGGNEQFF. CDR3 sequence (DNA): TGTGCCAGCTCTCACAGGGGAGGCAATGAGCAGTTCTTC.

The rearrangement joins TRBV6-5 to TRBJ2-7; TRBD2 matches 9 bases. Germline trimming cut 4 bases from V and 2 bases from J; bases unmatched to any gene: 6. Germline V gene sequence: CDR1 MNHEY, CDR2 SVGAGI. This CDR3 has 15 residues. The CDR3 nucleotides are TGTGCCAGCAGTTTTAGCGGGAGCTACACCTACGAGCAGTACTTC. Protein sequence: CASSFSGSYTYEQYF.

This chain links TRBV6-5 with TRBJ2-5, with a possible D match to TRBD1 (6 bases). This CDR3 has 14 amino acids. Germline V lookup: CDR1 MNHEY, CDR2 SVGAGI. Trimming stripped 6 bases from V and 9 bases from J, with 20 bases between. CDR3 bases: TGTGCCAGCAGCCCTAGACAGGCCCAAGGGGCCCAGTACTTC. This encodes CASSPRQAQGAQYF.

V usage is TRBV1 and J usage is TRBJ2-2; the D call TRBD2 from the table was never checked on the DNA. TRBV1 is classified as a pseudogene. The CDR3 extends over 16 amino acids. The CDR3 bases are TGCACCAGCAGCCAAGATAGCGGGGGGGGCCCCGGGGAGCTGTTTTTT. Translation: CTSSQDSGGGPGELFF.

V is TRBV19 and J is TRBJ2-7; the D gene is possibly TRBD2 (6 bases). The length of the CDR3 is 13 residues. The V gene lost 2 bases and the J gene lost 4 bases, with 9 bases spanning the gap. Germline CDR1 reads LNHDA; CDR2 reads SQIVND (reference sequence). DNA of the CDR3: TGTGCCAGTAGTATAAAGGCGGGGTACGAGCAGTACTTC. Protein: CASSIKAGYEQYF.

The chain employs TRBV15 and TRBJ1-6; D may be TRBD1 (6 bases). The CDR3 contains 15 residues. Looked up from germline, CDR1 is LNHNV and CDR2 is YYDKDF (reference sequence). Trimming removed 1 base at V and 5 bases at J, with 9 bases between. CDR3 region: CATSRGAGDNSPLHF. The CDR3 nucleotides are TGTGCCACCAGCAGAGGGGCAGGGGATAATTCACCCCTCCACTTT. Full variable domain (missing parts from reference TRBV15 and TRBJ1-6): DAMVIQNPRYQVTQFGKPVTLSCSQTLNHNVMYWYQQKSSQAPKLLFHYYDKDFNNEADTPDNFQSRRPNTSFCFLDIRSPGLGDTAMYLCATSRGAGDNSPLHFGNGTRLTVT.

This clone occurred once. CDR3 residues: CASSGGSTGTEAFF. As DNA, the CDR3 is TGTGCCAGCAGTGGGGGATCAACGGGGACTGAAGCTTTCTTT. The chain links TRBV6-1 to TRBJ1-1; no definite D call. V was shortened by 4 bases and J by 5 bases, with 14 bases between the two germline ends. The CDR3 spans 14 residues. Germline CDR1 and CDR2: MNHNS and SASEGT.

This clone was found a few times. The chain uses TRBV28 and TRBJ2-1; 13 nucleotides match TRBD2. The germline V gene has CDR1 MDHEN and CDR2 SYDVKM. V shed 3 bases and J 9 bases; nucleotides not matched to a gene: 8. The CDR3 consists of 16 residues. DNA of the CDR3: TGTGCCAGCAGTTTTCTACTAGCGGGAGGGCCCGGTGAGCAGTTCTTC. Protein sequence: CASSFLLAGGPGEQFF.

V usage is TRBV6-5 and J usage is TRBJ2-5; a possible D gene is TRBD1 (6 bases). CDR1 and CDR2 (germline): MNHEY, SVGAGI. V dropped 2 bases and J dropped 2 bases, with 9 bases sitting between them. The CDR3 is 14 amino acids. The CDR3 loop is CASSYGRGQETQYF. In nucleotides, the CDR3 is TGTGCCAGCAGTTACGGCAGGGGTCAAGAGACCCAGTACTTC.

J is TRBJ1-5 and V is TRBV5-6; possible D gene TRBD1, 5 bases. The CDR3 spans 13 residues. V gave up 3 bases and J gave up 4 bases, with 8 bases separating them. The germline CDR1 and CDR2 sequences are SGHDT and YYEEEE. CDR3 nucleotides: TGTGCCAGCAGCTCGGGACTTAATCAGCCCCAGCATTTT. This sequence encodes CASSSGLNQPQHF. Together with reference TRBV5-6 and TRBJ1-5, the CDR3 gives the full variable domain: DAGVTQSPTHLIKTRGQQVTLRCSPKSGHDTVSWYQQALGQGPQFIFQYYEEEERQRGNFPDRFSGHQFPNYSSELNVNALLLGDSALYLCASSSGLNQPQHFGDGTRLSIL.

This chain connects TRBV27 to TRBJ2-1; D may be TRBD2 (6 bases). This CDR3 comprises 15 residues. Germline V CDR1 and CDR2: MNHEY, SMNVEV (reference sequence). The V end was cut by 5 bases, the J end by 2 bases, with 13 bases between. The CDR3 here is CASSLSGGAYNEQFF. CDR3 in DNA: TGTGCCAGCAGTCTCAGCGGAGGGGCCTACAATGAGCAGTTCTTC.

This chain joins TRBV9 and TRBJ1-6, with D possibly TRBD1 on 6 matching bases. The CDR3 covers 15 residues. Germline-derived CDR1 and CDR2 are SGDLS and YYNGEE. V was clipped by 3 bases and J by 6 bases, with 13 bases between them. Here the CDR3 reads CASSERDNFNSPLHF. The CDR3 DNA follows: TGTGCCAGCAGCGAACGGGACAACTTTAATTCACCCCTCCACTTT.

This chain links TRBV7-9 with TRBJ2-5, with D perhaps TRBD1 (5 bases). The germline gives CDR1 SEHNR, CDR2 FQNEAQ (reference sequence). The CDR3 has 14 amino acids. V was cut by 2 bases and J by 3 bases, with 10 bases left in between. In DNA, the CDR3 is TGTGCCAGCAGCTTAAAGGGCAGGGAAGAGACCCAGTACTTC. Its translation: CASSLKGREETQYF. The full variable domain, its missing parts supplied by reference TRBV7-9 and TRBJ2-5, is DTGVSQNPRHKITKRGQNVTFRCDPISEHNRLYWYRQTLGQGPEFLTYFQNEAQLEKSRLLSDRFSAERPKGSFSTLEIQRTEQGDSAMYLCASSLKGREETQYFGPGTRLLVL.